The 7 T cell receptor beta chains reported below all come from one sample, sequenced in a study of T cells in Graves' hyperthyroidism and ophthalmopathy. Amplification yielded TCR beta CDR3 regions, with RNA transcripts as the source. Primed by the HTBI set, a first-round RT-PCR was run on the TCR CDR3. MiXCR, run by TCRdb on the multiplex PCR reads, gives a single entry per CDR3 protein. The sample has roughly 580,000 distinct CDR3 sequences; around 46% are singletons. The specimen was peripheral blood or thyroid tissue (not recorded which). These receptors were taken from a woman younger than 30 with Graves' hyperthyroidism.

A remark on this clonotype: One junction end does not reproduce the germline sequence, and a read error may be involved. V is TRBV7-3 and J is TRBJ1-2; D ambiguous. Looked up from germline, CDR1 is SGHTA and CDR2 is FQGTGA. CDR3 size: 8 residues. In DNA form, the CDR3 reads TGTGCCAGCAGCTTAGACGGGTGG. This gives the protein CASSLDGW.

CDR3 DNA: TGTGCCAGTGCTGGACTAGCGGGTTTCTACGAGCAGTACTTC. This sequence encodes CASAGLAGFYEQYF. This rearrangement joins TRBV2 to TRBJ2-7; 11 bases are a match to TRBD2. The CDR3 is 14 residues long. J gave up 3 bases and V 9 bases, and 7 bases lay outside the gene matches. Germline CDR1 SNHLY, CDR2 FYNNEI. Together with reference TRBV2 and TRBJ2-7, the CDR3 gives the full variable domain: EPEVTQTPSHQVTQMGQEVILRCVPISNHLYFYWYRQILGQKVEFLVSFYNNEISEKSEIFDDQFSVERPDGSNFTLKIRSTKLEDSAMYFCASAGLAGFYEQYFGPGTRLTVT.

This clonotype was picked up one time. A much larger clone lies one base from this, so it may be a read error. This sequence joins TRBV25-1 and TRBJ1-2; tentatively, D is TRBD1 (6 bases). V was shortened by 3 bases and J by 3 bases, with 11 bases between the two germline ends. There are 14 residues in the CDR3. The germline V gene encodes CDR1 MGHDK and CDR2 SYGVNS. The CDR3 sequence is CASSDSAGDYGYTF. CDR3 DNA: TGTGCCAGCAGTGATTCGGCAGGGGACTATGGCTACACCTTC.

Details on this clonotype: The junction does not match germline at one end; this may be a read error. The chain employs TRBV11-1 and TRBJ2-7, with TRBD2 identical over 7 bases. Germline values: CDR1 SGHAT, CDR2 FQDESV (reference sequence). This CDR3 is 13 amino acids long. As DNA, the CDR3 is TGCGCCAGCAGCGAGGGCCGGGGGGACCGGCAGTACTTC. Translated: CASSEGRGDRQYF.

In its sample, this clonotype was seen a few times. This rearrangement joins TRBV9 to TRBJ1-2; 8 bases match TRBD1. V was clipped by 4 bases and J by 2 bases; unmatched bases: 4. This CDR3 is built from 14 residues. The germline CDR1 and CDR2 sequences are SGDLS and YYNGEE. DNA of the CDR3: TGTGCCAGCAGCCAACGACAGGGGAACTATGGCTACACCTTC. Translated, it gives CASSQRQGNYGYTF.

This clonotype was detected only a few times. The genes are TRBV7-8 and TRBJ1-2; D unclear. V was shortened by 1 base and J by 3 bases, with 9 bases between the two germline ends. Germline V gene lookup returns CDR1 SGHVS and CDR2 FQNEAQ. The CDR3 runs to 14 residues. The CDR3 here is CASSLGAVDYGYTF. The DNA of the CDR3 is TGTGCCAGCAGCTTAGGGGCGGTAGACTATGGCTACACCTTC.

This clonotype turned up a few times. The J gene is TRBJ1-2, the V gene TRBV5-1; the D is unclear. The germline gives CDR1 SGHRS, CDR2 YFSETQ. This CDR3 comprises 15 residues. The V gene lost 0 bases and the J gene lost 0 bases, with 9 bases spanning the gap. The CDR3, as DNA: TGCGCCAGCAGCTTGGAGGTCGGAACTAACTATGGCTACACCTTC. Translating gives CASSLEVGTNYGYTF.